This T cell receptor (beta chain) was retrieved from a study of PD-1 blockade in classical Hodgkin lymphoma. Points from the study as a whole: Nivolumab starters within 1 year of ASCT were excluded. CD4+ TCR diversity, unlike CD8+, climbed significantly by C4D1.

Germline V gene data show CDR1 as LNHDA and CDR2 as SQIVND (reference sequence). J lost 10 bases, V lost 5 bases, and 8 bases had no gene match. This CDR3 is built from 15 residues. TCRdb's copy holds only in-frame clones and misses some; the assay was immunoSEQ multiplex PCR. In the table there are some 93,000 clones, roughly 73% of which are singletons. Described time point: cycle 4 day 1 (C4D1), after six to seven weeks of nivolumab. Each patient experienced a relapse that followed autologous stem cell transplantation, and brentuximab vedotin exposure varied. With respect to this clone: The antigen is undetermined.

The chain recombines TRBV19 with TRBJ2-1, with 13 nucleotides matching TRBD2. The sequencing here drew on peripheral blood mononuclear cells (PBMCs), taken before the fourth cycle of nivolumab. This receptor was taken from a human donor with classical Hodgkin lymphoma. The CDR3 loop reads CASSPGLAGVYEQFF. The CDR3 nucleotides read TGTGCCAGTAGTCCAGGACTAGCGGGAGTATACGAGCAGTTCTTC. The entire variable domain, with the rest obtained from reference TRBV19 and TRBJ2-1, is as follows: DGGITQSPKYLFRKEGQNVTLSCEQNLNHDAMYWYRQDPGQGLRLIYYSQIVNDFQKGDIAEGYSVSREKKESFPLTVTSAQKNPTAFYLCASSPGLAGVYEQFFGPGTRLTVL.